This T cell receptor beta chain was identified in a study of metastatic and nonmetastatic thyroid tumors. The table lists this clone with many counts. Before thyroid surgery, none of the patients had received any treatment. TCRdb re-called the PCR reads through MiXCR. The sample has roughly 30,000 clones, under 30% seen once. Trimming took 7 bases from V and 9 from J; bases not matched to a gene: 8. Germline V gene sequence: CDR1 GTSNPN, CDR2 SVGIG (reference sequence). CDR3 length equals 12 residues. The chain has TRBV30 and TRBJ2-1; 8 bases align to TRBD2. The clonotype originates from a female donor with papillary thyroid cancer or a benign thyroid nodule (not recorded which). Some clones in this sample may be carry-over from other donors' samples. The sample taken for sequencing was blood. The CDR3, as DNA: TGTGCCTTGGACATAGCGGGGTCTGAGCAGTTCTTC. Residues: CALDIAGSEQFF.